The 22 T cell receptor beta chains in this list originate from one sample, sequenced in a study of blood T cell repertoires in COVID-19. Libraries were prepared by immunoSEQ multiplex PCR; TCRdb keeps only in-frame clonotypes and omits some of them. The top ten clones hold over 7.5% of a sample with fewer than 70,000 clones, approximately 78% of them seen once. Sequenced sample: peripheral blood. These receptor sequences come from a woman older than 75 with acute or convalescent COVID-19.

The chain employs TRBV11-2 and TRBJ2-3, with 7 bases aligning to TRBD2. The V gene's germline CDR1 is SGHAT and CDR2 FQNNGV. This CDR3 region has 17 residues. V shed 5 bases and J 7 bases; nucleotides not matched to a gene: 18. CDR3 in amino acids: CASSPPPRGSIRNTQYF. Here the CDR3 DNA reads TGTGCCAGCAGCCCCCCCCCGCGGGGGAGCATACGGAATACGCAGTATTTT.

The CDR3 DNA sequence: TGTGCCAGCAGCTTGATAGGCGGGGGGGCTGCAGAGACCCAGTACTTC. Protein sequence: CASSLIGGGAAETQYF. The V call is TRBV5-5, the J call TRBJ2-5; 9 bases line up with TRBD2. J gave up 4 bases and V 1 base, and 8 bases lay outside the gene matches. Germline values: CDR1 SGHKS, CDR2 YYEKEE (reference sequence). This CDR3 is 16 amino acids long.

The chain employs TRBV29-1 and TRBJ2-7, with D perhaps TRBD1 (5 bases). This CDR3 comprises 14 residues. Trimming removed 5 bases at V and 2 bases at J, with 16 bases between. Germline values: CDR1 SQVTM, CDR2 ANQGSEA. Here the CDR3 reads CSVQDPRETYEQYF. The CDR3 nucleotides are TGCAGCGTTCAGGACCCCAGGGAAACCTACGAGCAGTACTTC.

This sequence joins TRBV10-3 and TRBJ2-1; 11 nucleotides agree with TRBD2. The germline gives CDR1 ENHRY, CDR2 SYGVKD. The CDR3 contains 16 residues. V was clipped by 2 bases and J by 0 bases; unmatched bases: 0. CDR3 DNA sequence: TGTGCCATCAGTGAGACTAGCGGGGGCTCCTACAATGAGCAGTTCTTC. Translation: CAISETSGGSYNEQFF.

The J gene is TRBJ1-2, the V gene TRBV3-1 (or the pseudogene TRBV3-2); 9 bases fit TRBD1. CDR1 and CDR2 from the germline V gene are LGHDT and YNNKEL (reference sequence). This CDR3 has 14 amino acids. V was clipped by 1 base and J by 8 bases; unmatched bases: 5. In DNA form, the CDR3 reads TGTGCCAGCAGCCAAGTACAGGGGGCGCAAGGCTACACCTTC. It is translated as CASSQVQGAQGYTF.

CDR3 DNA: TGTGCCAGCAGCGACCCCGGGACAGGGGGCGCGGCTGGTCTAGAGACCCAGTACTTC. Translating gives CASSDPGTGGAAGLETQYF. The chain carries TRBV7-9 and TRBJ2-5, with 12 bases that match TRBD1. The germline V gene encodes CDR1 SEHNR and CDR2 FQNEAQ (reference sequence). The CDR3 has 19 residues. Trimming at V came to 5 bases and at J to 4 bases, leaving 17 bases not matched to a gene.

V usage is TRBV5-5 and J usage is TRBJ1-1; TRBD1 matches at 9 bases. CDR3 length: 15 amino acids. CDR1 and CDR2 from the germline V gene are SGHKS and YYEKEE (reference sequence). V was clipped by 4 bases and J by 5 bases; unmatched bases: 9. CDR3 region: CASSVPGTGWTEAFF. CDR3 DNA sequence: TGTGCCAGCAGCGTCCCCGGGACAGGGTGGACTGAAGCTTTCTTT.

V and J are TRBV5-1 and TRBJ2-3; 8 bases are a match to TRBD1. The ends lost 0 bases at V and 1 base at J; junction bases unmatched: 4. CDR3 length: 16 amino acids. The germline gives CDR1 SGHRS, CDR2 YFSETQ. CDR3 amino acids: CASSLEDRVGTDTQYF. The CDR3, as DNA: TGCGCCAGCAGCTTGGAGGACAGGGTGGGCACAGATACGCAGTATTTT.

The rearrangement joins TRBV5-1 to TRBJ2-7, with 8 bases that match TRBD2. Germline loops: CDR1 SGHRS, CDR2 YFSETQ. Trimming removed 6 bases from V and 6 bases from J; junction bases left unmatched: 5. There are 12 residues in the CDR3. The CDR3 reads CASTTGGAEQYF. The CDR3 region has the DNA TGCGCCAGCACCACCGGGGGGGCCGAGCAGTACTTC.

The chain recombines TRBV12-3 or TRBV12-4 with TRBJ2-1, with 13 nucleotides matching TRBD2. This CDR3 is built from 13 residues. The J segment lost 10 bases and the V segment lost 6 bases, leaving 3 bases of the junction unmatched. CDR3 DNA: TGTGCCAGCAGCCTGACTAGCGGGGGGGAGCAGTTCTTC. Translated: CASSLTSGGEQFF.

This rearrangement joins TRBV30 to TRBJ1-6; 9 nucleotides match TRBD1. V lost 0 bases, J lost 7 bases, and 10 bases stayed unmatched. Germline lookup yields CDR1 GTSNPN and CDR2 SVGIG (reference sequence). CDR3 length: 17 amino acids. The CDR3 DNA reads TGTGCCTGGAGTGTCTTCTCCCAGACAGGGGGAAATTCACCCCTCCACTTT. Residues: CAWSVFSQTGGNSPLHF.

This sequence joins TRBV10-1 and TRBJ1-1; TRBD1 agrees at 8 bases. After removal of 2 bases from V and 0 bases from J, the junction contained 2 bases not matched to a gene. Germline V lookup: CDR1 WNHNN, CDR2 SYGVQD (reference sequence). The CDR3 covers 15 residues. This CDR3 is CASSEGQGMNTEAFF. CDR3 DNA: TGCGCCAGCAGTGAGGGACAGGGCATGAACACTGAAGCTTTCTTT.

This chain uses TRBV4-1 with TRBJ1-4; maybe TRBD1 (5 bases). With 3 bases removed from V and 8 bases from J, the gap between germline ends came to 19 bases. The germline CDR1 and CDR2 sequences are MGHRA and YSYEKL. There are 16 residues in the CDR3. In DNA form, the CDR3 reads TGCGCCAGCAGCCACATAAAGGGGAACCGGGGGGAAAAACTGTTTTTT. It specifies CASSHIKGNRGEKLFF.

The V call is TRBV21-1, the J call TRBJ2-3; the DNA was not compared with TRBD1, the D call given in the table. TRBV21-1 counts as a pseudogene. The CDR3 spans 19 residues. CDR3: CASSKASPWTGATTDTQYF. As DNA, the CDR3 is TGTGCCAGCAGCAAAGCCTCACCGTGGACAGGGGCCACCACAGATACGCAGTATTTT.

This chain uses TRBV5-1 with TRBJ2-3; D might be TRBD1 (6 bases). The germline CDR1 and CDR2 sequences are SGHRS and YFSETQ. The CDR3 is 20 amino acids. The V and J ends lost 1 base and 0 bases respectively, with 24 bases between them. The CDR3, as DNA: TGCGCCAGCAGCTTGTTATCAAATTATCGAGGCAGGGGTAGCACAGATACGCAGTATTTT. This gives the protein CASSLLSNYRGRGSTDTQYF. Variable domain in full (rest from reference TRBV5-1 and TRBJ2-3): KAGVTQTPRYLIKTRGQQVTLSCSPISGHRSVSWYQQTPGQGLQFLFEYFSETQRNKGNFPGRFSGRQFSNSRSEMNVSTLELGDSALYLCASSLLSNYRGRGSTDTQYFGPGTRLTVL.

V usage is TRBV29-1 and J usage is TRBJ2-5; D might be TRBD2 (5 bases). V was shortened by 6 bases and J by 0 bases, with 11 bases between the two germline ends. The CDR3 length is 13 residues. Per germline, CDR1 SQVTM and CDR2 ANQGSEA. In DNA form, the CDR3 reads TGCAGCGTACCAAGGGAGTACCAAGAGACCCAGTACTTC. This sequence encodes CSVPREYQETQYF.

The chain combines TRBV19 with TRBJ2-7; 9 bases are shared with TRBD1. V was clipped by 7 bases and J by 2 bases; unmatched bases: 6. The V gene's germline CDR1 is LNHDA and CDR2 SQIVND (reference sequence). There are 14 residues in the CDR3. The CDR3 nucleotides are TGTGCCAGTAAAGACAGGGGGGGGGCCTACGAGCAGTACTTC. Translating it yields CASKDRGGAYEQYF.

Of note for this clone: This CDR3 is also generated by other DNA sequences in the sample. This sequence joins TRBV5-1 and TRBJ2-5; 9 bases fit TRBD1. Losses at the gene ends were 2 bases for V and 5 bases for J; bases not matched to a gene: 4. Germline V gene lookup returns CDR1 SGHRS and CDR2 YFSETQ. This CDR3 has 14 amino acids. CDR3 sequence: CASSLQGAQETQYF. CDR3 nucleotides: TGCGCCAGCAGCTTACAGGGGGCGCAGGAGACCCAGTACTTC. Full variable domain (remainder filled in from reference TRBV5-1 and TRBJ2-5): KAGVTQTPRYLIKTRGQQVTLSCSPISGHRSVSWYQQTPGQGLQFLFEYFSETQRNKGNFPGRFSGRQFSNSRSEMNVSTLELGDSALYLCASSLQGAQETQYFGPGTRLLVL.

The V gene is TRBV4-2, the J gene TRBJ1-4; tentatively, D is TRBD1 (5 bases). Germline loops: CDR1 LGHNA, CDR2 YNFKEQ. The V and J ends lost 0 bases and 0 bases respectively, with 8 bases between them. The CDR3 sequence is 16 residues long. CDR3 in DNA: TGTGCCAGCAGCCAAGATGGGGGGGCAACTAATGAAAAACTGTTTTTT. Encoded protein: CASSQDGGATNEKLFF.

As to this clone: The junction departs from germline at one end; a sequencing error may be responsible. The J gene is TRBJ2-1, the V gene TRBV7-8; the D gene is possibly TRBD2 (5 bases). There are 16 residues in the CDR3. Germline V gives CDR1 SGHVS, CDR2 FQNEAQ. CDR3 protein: CASSLARESSYNEQFF. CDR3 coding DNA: TGTGCCAGCAGCCTAGCCCGCGAGAGCTCCTACAATGAGCAGTTCTTC.

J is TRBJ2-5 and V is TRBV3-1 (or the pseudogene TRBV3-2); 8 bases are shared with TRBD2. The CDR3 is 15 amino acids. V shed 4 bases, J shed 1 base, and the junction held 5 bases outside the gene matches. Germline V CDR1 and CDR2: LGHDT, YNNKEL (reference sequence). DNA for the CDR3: TGTGCCAGCAGCCCTCAAGCGGGGGCCCAAGAGACCCAGTACTTC. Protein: CASSPQAGAQETQYF.

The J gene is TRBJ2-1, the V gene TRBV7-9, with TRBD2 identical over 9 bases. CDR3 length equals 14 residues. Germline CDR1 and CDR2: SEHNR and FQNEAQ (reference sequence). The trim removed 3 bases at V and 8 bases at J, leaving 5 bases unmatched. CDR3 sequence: CASSLAERGDEQFF. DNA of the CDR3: TGTGCCAGCAGCTTGGCCGAGCGGGGGGATGAGCAGTTCTTC.